One sample yielded the 5 T cell receptor beta chains listed below, sequenced in a study of T cells in tuberculosis. Time point here: new active TB diagnosis, blood taken before or within 7 days of starting treatment. Generated by immunoSEQ multiplex PCR, the TCRdb table keeps only in-frame clones and is missing some. This sample has under 45,000 clones, with 80% to 95% found just once. The sequenced sample was PBMCs, obtained at tuberculosis diagnosis. Receptors originate from an adult with tuberculosis.

This chain joins TRBV6-1 and TRBJ2-7, with a possible D match to TRBD2 (7 bases). The CDR3 contains 15 residues. Trimming removed 0 bases at V and 2 bases at J, with 11 bases between. The germline CDR1 and CDR2 sequences are MNHNS and SASEGT. For the CDR3, the DNA is TGTGCCAGCAGTGAAGCATCGGGGGGCGCCTACGAGCAGTACGTC. It translates to CASSEASGGAYEQYV.

V and J are TRBV9 and TRBJ1-4, with D unclear. The CDR3 spans 13 residues. Per the germline V gene, CDR1 is SGDLS and CDR2 is YYNGEE. With 2 bases removed from V and 6 bases from J, the gap between germline ends came to 8 bases. The CDR3 protein is CASSVRQDEKLFF. The CDR3, as DNA: TGTGCCAGCAGCGTCAGACAAGATGAAAAACTGTTTTTT.

The chain couples TRBV4-1 to TRBJ2-1; 15 positions match TRBD2. V gave up 1 base and J gave up 7 bases; unmatched junction bases: 5. CDR1 and CDR2 from the germline V gene are MGHRA and YSYEKL. The CDR3 covers 17 residues. Here the CDR3 reads CASSQAGLAGGTNEQFF. CDR3 in DNA: TGCGCCAGCAGCCAAGCGGGACTAGCGGGGGGCACTAATGAGCAGTTCTTC.

The chain links TRBV4-1 to TRBJ2-5; 7 nucleotides agree with TRBD2. Germline V gene lookup returns CDR1 MGHRA and CDR2 YSYEKL. V was pared by 4 bases and J by 2 bases, with 16 bases of the junction left unmatched. The CDR3 runs to 18 residues. Written as DNA, the CDR3 is TGCGCCAGCAGCCCTAATCCGGCGGGGGTGGCCCTACAAGAGACCCAGTACTTC. It translates to CASSPNPAGVALQETQYF.

The J gene is TRBJ2-3, the V gene TRBV5-1; TRBD2 agrees at 11 bases. This CDR3 comprises 19 residues. The V and J ends lost 3 bases and 0 bases, in that order; junction bases with no gene match: 12. Germline V gives CDR1 SGHRS, CDR2 YFSETQ. The CDR3 spells CASSSRALAGGVSTDTQYF. The CDR3 nucleotides read TGCGCCAGCAGCTCGCGGGCCCTAGCGGGGGGAGTGAGCACAGATACGCAGTATTTT.